This TCR beta chain derives from a study of spatial heterogeneity in lung cancer. The study's findings and limits: Ubiquitous expanded tumor TCRs surfaced in blood more at resection than they did at follow-up.

Time point described: sample taken at primary tumor resection. Whole RNA obtained from tumor, nontumor lung or frozen PBMC underwent sequencing without sorting. The CDR3 is 13 residues long. V was clipped by 8 bases and J by 4 bases, with 9 bases between them. Germline CDR1 reads LNHDA; CDR2 reads SQIVND (reference sequence). Via MiXCR, TCRdb re-called the 5' RACE reads, giving one row per CDR3 protein. Found here are tens of thousands of distinct CDR3 sequences, 4% to 6% of them singletons; the top ten hold under 30%. This clonotype was seen more than once but under ten times. Antigen: not known. The material sequenced was PBMCs, taken at surgery. This sequence originates from a female donor with early-stage non-small cell lung cancer. The rearrangement links TRBV19 to TRBJ1-6; D remains ambiguous. The DNA for the CDR3 is TGTGCCAGTGGAGACACTTATAATTCACCCCTCCACTTT. Encoded protein: CASGDTYNSPLHF.